This paragraph reports one T cell receptor (beta chain). Looked up from germline, CDR1 is SGHAT and CDR2 is FQNNGV. This CDR3 has 15 residues. The V end was cut by 2 bases, the J end by 0 bases, with 7 bases between. Profiling relied on immunoSEQ multiplex PCR, and the TCRdb table lists in-frame clones only, not all of them. The sample contains about 310,000 clones, more than 75% of which appear only once. These data are taken from a study of blood T cell repertoires in COVID-19. Sequenced: peripheral blood. The clonotype comes from a middle-aged man with active or convalescent COVID-19. The chain combines TRBV11-2 with TRBJ1-4, with a tentative D call TRBD1 (5 bases). The CDR3 sequence is CASSLTGATNEKLFF. The CDR3 nucleotides are TGTGCCAGCAGCTTAACAGGTGCAACTAATGAAAAACTGTTTTTT.